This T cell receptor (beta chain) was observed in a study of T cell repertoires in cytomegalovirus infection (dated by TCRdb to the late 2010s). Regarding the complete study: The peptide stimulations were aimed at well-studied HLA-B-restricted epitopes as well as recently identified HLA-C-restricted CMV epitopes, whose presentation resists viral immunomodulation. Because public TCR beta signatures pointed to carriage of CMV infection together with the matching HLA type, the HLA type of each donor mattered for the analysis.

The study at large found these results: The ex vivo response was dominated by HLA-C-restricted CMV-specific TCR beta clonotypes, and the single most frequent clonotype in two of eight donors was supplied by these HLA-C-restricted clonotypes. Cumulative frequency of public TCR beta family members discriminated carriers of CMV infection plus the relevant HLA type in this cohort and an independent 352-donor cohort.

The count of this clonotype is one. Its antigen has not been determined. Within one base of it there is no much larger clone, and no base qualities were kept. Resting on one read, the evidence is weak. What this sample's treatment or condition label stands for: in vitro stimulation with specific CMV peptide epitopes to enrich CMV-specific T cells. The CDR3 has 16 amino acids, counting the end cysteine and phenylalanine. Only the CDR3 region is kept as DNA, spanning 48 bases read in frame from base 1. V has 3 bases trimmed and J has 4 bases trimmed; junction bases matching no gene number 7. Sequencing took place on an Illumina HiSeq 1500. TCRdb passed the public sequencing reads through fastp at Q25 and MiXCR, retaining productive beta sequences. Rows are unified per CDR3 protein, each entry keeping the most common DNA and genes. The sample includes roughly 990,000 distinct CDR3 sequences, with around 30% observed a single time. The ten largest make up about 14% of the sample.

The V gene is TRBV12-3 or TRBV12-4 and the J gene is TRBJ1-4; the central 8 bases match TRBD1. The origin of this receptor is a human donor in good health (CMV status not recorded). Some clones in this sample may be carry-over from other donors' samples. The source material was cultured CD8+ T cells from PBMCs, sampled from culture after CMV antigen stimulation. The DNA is TGTGCCAGCAGTTTTATTAACAGGGGGGTTAATGAAAAACTGTTTTTT. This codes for CASSFINRGVNEKLFF.